The 10 T cell receptor beta chains below all came from one sample that was sequenced in a study of blood T cell repertoires in COVID-19 (TCRdb year 2020). Library construction relied on the immunoSEQ multiplex PCR assay. TCRdb's version of the immuneACCESS table is confined to in-frame rearrangements and falls short of the full clone set. An unresolved V gene accounts for under half of the shortfall where checked; the remainder is of unknown origin. The sample records 200,000 or so clones, roughly 80% of which are singletons. 4.8% of the sample is taken by the ten largest. The sample comprised PBMCs or T cells enriched from blood (not recorded which). Receptors were obtained from a woman between 50 and 59 years old who had been exposed to COVID-19.

The CDR3 loop reads CASSLRGPWNTEAFF. In nucleotides, the CDR3 is TGTGCCAGCAGCTTAAGAGGCCCTTGGAACACTGAAGCTTTCTTT. J is TRBJ1-1 and V is TRBV7-2; no definite D call. Germline-derived CDR1 and CDR2 are SGHTA and FQGNSA. The CDR3 sequence is 15 residues long. Trimming shortened V by 2 bases and J by 1 base, and 11 bases separated the two germline ends. Filled out from reference TRBV7-2 and TRBJ1-1, the complete variable domain reads GAGVSQSPSNKVTEKGKDVELRCDPISGHTALYWYRQSLGQGLEFLIYFQGNSAPDKSGLPSDRFSAERTGGSVSTLTIQRTQQEDSAVYLCASSLRGPWNTEAFFGQGTRLTVV.

This clone has a handful of counts. The rearrangement links TRBV21-1 to TRBJ1-5. TRBV21-1 is a documented pseudogene. This CDR3 comprises 11 residues. The CDR3 DNA follows: TGTGCCCTATCTTGTGGGAAGGCCCCGGGGTTT. Its translation is CALSCGKAPGF.

V and J are TRBV5-1 and TRBJ1-1, with TRBD1 as a possible D gene (6 bases). Germline CDR1 and CDR2: SGHRS and YFSETQ. The CDR3 is 16 amino acids. Deletions cut 0 bases from V and 0 bases from J, with 12 bases between. The DNA of the CDR3 is TGCGCCAGCAGCTTGGAGGGGGGGATTTTGAACACTGAAGCTTTCTTT. It translates to CASSLEGGILNTEAFF.

V and J are TRBV10-3 and TRBJ1-2; D ambiguous. Germline V lookup: CDR1 ENHRY, CDR2 SYGVKD. CDR3 length: 14 residues. The V end was cut by 10 bases, the J end by 5 bases, with 20 bases between. The CDR3 loop reads CATQLEGTSYGYTF. For the CDR3, the DNA is TGTGCCACTCAATTGGAGGGAACCTCTTATGGCTACACCTTC.

V is TRBV7-2 and J is TRBJ2-7, with no clear D. The CDR3 is 14 residues long. The germline gives CDR1 SGHTA, CDR2 FQGNSA. V was shortened by 5 bases and J by 7 bases, with 18 bases between the two germline ends. CDR3 in DNA: TGTGCCAGCAGCCTTTCACCCCTAGGTACAGAGCAGTACTTC. Its protein product is CASSLSPLGTEQYF.

CDR3 DNA: TGTGCCAGCAGCTTGTACCCCACTGACACTGAAGCTTTCTTT. Translation gives CASSLYPTDTEAFF. The chain combines TRBV5-6 with TRBJ1-1; D ambiguous. Germline V gene data show CDR1 as SGHDT and CDR2 as YYEEEE. This CDR3 has 14 residues. V lost 1 base and J lost 3, with 10 bases in between.

The CDR3 protein is CAISVSGGLGGANVLTF. The CDR3 DNA sequence: TGTGCCATCAGTGTTTCAGGGGGCTTGGGTGGGGCCAACGTCCTGACTTTC. This chain links TRBV10-3 with TRBJ2-6, with 8 bases fitting TRBD1. Germline CDR1 ENHRY, CDR2 SYGVKD. The ends lost 4 bases at V and 3 bases at J; junction bases unmatched: 8. The CDR3 extends over 17 amino acids.

The chain carries TRBV28 and TRBJ2-7, with 9 bases lining up with TRBD2. Germline V gives CDR1 MDHEN, CDR2 SYDVKM. The CDR3 has 13 amino acids. J lost 6 bases, V lost 7 bases, and 7 bases had no gene match. CDR3 DNA sequence: TGTGCCAGCACAGGGACTAGCACTAGCGAGCAGTACTTC. Translated: CASTGTSTSEQYF.

The chain is built from TRBV5-4 and TRBJ2-5; 12 bases are shared with TRBD2. This CDR3 region has 15 residues. V shed 0 bases, J shed 6 bases, and the junction held 3 bases outside the gene matches. Germline V gene lookup returns CDR1 SGHNT and CDR2 YYREEE (reference sequence). This CDR3 is CASSLGLAGEKTQYF. In DNA form, the CDR3 reads TGTGCCAGCAGCTTGGGACTAGCGGGGGAGAAGACCCAGTACTTC. Full variable domain (rest looked up from reference TRBV5-4 and TRBJ2-5): ETGVTQSPTHLIKTRGQQVTLRCSSQSGHNTVSWYQQALGQGPQFIFQYYREEENGRGNFPPRFSGLQFPNYSSELNVNALELDDSALYLCASSLGLAGEKTQYFGPGTRLLVL.

The genes are TRBV6-1 and TRBJ1-3; maybe TRBD1 (5 bases). CDR1 is MNHNS and CDR2 is SASEGT in the germline V gene. There are 15 residues in the CDR3. Between the trimmed V and J ends, which lost 1 base and 2 bases, there was a span of 9 bases. CDR3 in DNA: TGTGCCAGCAGTGAAGGGATGGGGCCTGGAAACACCATATATTTT. Translating it yields CASSEGMGPGNTIYF.